This TCR beta chain was retrieved from a study of cytotoxic CD8 clonotypes in ibrutinib-treated CLL. Study-level points and caveats: Stable or contracted on treatment, public clonotypes were also uncommon. Baseline clonality exceeded age-matched healthy donors and tracked circulating CD8+ T-cell counts.

The assay was immunoSEQ multiplex PCR, and TCRdb's table has in-frame clones only and misses some. The sample contains 68,000 or so clones, about two thirds of which appear only once. Germline V gene lookup returns CDR1 MNHNS and CDR2 SASEGT. The CDR3 has 14 amino acids. The V gene lost 7 bases and the J gene lost 0 bases, with 13 bases spanning the gap. Regarding this clone: Its antigen is unidentified.

The genes are TRBV6-1 and TRBJ2-7; possible D gene TRBD1, 5 bases. This clonotype was sampled from a human donor with chronic lymphocytic leukemia. The sequencing here drew on PBMCs, taken after 12 months of ibrutinib treatment. The CDR3 loop reads CASNPTVSSYEQYF. CDR3 nucleotide sequence: TGTGCCAGCAACCCGACAGTGAGCTCCTACGAGCAGTACTTC.